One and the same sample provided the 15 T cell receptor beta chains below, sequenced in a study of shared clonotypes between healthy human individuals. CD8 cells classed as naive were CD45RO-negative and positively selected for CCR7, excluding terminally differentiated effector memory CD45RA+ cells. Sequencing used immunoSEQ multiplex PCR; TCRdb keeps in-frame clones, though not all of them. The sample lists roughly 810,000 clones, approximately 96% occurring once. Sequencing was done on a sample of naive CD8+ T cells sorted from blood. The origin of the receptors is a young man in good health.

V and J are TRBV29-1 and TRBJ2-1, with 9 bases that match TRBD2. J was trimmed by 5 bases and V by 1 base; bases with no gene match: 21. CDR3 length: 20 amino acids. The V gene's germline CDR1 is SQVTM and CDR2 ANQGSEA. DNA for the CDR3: TGCAGCGTTGAAGGACTAGGACGGATCCCATGGACTAGCGCAAACAATGAGCAGTTCTTC. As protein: CSVEGLGRIPWTSANNEQFF.

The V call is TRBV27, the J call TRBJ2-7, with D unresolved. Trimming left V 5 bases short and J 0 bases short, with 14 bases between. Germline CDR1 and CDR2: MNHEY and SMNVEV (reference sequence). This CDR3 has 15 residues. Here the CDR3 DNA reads TGTGCCAGCAGTCCTATAGCTGGCAGCTCCTACGAGCAGTACTTC. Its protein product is CASSPIAGSSYEQYF.

The CDR3 sequence: CSVEAGSTNEKLFF. The CDR3 nucleotides read TGCAGCGTTGAAGCCGGATCAACTAATGAAAAACTGTTTTTT. The chain recombines TRBV29-1 with TRBJ1-4; D gene uncertain. Germline values: CDR1 SQVTM, CDR2 ANQGSEA. This CDR3 is 14 amino acids long. V was clipped by 1 base and J by 0 bases, with 6 bases between them.

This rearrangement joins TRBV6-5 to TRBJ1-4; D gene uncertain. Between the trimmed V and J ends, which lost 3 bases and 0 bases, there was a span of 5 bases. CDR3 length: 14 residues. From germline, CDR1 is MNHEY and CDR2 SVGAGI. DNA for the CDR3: TGTGCCAGCAGTTATCTGACAACTAATGAAAAACTGTTTTTT. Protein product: CASSYLTTNEKLFF.

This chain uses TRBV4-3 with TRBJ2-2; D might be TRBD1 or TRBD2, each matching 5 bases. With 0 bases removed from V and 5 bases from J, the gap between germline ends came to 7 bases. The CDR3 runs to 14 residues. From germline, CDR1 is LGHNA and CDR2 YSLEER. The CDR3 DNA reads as TGCGCCAGCAGCCAAGACTGGGGGACCGGGGAGCTGTTTTTT. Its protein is CASSQDWGTGELFF.

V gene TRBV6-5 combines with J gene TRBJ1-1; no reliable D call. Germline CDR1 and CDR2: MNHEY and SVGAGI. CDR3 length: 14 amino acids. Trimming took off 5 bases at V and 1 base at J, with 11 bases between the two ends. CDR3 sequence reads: CASSAMTGNTEAFF. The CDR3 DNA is TGTGCCAGCAGTGCCATGACGGGGAACACTGAAGCTTTCTTT.

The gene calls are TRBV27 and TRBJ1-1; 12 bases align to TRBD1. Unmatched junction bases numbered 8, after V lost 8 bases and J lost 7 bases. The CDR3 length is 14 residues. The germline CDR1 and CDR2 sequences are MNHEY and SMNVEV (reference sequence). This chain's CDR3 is CASGTGTGGDEAFF. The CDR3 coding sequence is TGTGCCAGCGGCACCGGGACAGGGGGCGATGAAGCTTTCTTT.

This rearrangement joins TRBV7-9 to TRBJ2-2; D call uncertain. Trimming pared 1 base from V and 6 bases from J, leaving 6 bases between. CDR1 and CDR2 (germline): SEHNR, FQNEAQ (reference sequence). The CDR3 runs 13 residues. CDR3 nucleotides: TGTGCCAGCAGCTTAGTTGGGGCCGGGGAGCTGTTTTTT. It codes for CASSLVGAGELFF. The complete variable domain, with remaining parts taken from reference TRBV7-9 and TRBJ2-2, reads DTGVSQNPRHKITKRGQNVTFRCDPISEHNRLYWYRQTLGQGPEFLTYFQNEAQLEKSRLLSDRFSAERPKGSFSTLEIQRTEQGDSAMYLCASSLVGAGELFFGEGSRLTVL.

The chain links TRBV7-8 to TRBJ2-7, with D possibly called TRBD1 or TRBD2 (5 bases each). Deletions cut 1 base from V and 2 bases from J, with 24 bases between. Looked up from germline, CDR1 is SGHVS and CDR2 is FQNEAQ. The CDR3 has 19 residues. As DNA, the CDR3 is TGTGCCAGCAGCTTAGTTCCTTTTTCCCTGGACGGGGCCGCCTACGAGCAGTACTTC. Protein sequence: CASSLVPFSLDGAAYEQYF.

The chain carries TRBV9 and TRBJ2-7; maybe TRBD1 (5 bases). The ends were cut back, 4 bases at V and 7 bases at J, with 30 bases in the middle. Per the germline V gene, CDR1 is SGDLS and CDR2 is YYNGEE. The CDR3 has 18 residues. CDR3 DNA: TGTGCCAGCAGCCCCACCATAGGGGCAGCTTCCCGCTCGAGGGAGCAGTACTTC. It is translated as CASSPTIGAASRSREQYF.

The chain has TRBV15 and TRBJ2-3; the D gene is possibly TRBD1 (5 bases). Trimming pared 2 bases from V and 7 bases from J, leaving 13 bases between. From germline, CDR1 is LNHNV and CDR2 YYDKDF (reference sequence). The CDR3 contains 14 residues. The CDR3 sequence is CATSRSDSENTQYF. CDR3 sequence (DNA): TGTGCCACCAGCAGATCAGACAGCGAAAATACGCAGTATTTT.

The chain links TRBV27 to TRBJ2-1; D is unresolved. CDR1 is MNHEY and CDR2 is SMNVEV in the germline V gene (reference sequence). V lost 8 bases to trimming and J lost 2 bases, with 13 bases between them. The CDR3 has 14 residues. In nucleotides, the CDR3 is TGTGCCAGCGGCTATGATCCTCCCTACAATGAGCAGTTCTTC. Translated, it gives CASGYDPPYNEQFF.

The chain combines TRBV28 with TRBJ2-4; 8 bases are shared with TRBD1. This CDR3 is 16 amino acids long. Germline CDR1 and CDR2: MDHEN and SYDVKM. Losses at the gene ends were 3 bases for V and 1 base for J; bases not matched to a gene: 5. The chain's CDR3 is CASSFYRTGAKNIQYF. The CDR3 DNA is TGTGCCAGCAGTTTCTACCGGACAGGGGCCAAAAACATTCAGTACTTC.

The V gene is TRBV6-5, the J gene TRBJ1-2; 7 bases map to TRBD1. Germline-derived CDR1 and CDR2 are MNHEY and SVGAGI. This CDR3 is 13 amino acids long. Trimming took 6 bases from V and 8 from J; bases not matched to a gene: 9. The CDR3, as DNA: TGTGCCAGCAGACAGGGGCAACCGTTCGGCTACACCTTC. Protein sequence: CASRQGQPFGYTF.

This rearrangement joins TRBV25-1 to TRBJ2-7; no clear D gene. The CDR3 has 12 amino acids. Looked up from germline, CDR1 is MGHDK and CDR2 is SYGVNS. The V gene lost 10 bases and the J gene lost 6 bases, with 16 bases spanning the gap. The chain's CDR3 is CATLGSEIEQYF. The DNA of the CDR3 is TGTGCCACCCTAGGAAGTGAAATCGAGCAGTACTTC.